A selection of T cell receptor beta chains follows, all from one sample in a study of OX40 agonist ivuxolimab in advanced cancers. Data came from immunoSEQ multiplex PCR; TCRdb stores just in-frame clones and leaves some out. The sample shows some 95,000 clones, around 85% of them seen only once. The sequences come from CD4+ or CD8+ T cells sorted from blood, collected in a trial of the OX40 agonist ivuxolimab. These receptors came from an adult with an advanced solid tumor such as melanoma, head and neck, liver or kidney cancer. Both conserved end residues are part of each CDR3. Clone sizes are given selectively: once, few, many, or a class where the clone is expanded.

TRBV5-4,15,NA,CASSLPGLEEETQYF
TRBV9,15,NA,CASSPQGSGANVLTF
TRBV2,12,NA,CASSTEQETQYF
TRBV4-2,16,NA,CASRPNTDSDGYGYTF
TRBV4-3,14,NA,CASSAGPRNEKLFF
TRBV9,16,NA,CASSVATAGVGNEQFF
TRBV11-2,16,NA,CASSLGVRSRSYEQYF
TRBV19,13,NA,CASGFFGTGELFF
TRBV30,15,NA,CAWSPKTSGPYEQYF
TRBV28,14,NA,CASSLGEVPYEQYF
TRBV6-1,16,NA,CASSEAVGQGWETQYF
TRBV6-5,15,NA,CASSYMRGGWETQYF
TRBV5-4,17,NA,CASSPLQGGLMNTEAFF
TRBV7-3,14,NA,CASSPRTSFYEQYF
TRBV18,13,NA,CASSWGDSTEAFF
TRBV5-1,15,once,CASSLSGGTAYEQYF
TRBV4-2,15,NA,CASSQERRRGEKLFF
TRBV18,14,once,CASSPQASSYEQYF
TRBV6-5,14,NA,CASSYSGVGYEQYF
TRBV28,14,NA,CASSRGVSGNTIYF
TRBV27,16,NA,CASSLSLLAGANWQFF
TRBV4-3,13,NA,CASSHLATDTQYF
TRBV19,13,NA,CASMLGPGETQYF
TRBV11-2,16,NA,CASSLGTLSSYNEQFF